Below, 22 T cell receptor beta chains from the same sample are listed, as sequenced in a study of OX40 agonist ivuxolimab in advanced cancers. TCRdb's copy holds only in-frame clones and misses some; the assay was immunoSEQ multiplex PCR. This table has tens of thousands of clones, about 88% appearing once. The sample consisted of CD4+ or CD8+ T cells sorted from blood, taken in a trial of the OX40 agonist ivuxolimab. Receptor source: an adult with an advanced solid tumor such as melanoma, head and neck, liver or kidney cancer.

V and J are TRBV5-1 and TRBJ1-1; weak D call: TRBD1 (6 bases). Trimming cost V 1 base and J 4 bases, with 14 bases left between them. This CDR3 is built from 15 residues. The germline V gene encodes CDR1 SGHRS and CDR2 YFSETQ. The CDR3 bases are TGCGCCAGCAGCTTGACGCAGGGGCGCGGCACTGAAGCTTTCTTT. As protein: CASSLTQGRGTEAFF.

The rearrangement joins TRBV30 to TRBJ1-4, with 9 bases matching TRBD1. This CDR3 is 15 amino acids long. V shed 2 bases and J 7 bases; nucleotides not matched to a gene: 8. Germline V CDR1 and CDR2: GTSNPN, SVGIG (reference sequence). The CDR3 loop is CAWSLTGGVSEKLFF. For the CDR3, the DNA is TGTGCCTGGAGTCTAACAGGGGGCGTTAGTGAAAAACTGTTTTTT.

The J gene is TRBJ1-6, the V gene TRBV18; D gene ambiguous. CDR3 size: 15 residues. The germline V gene has CDR1 KGHSH and CDR2 LQKENI. The V and J ends lost 4 bases and 6 bases respectively, with 13 bases between them. CDR3 nucleotide sequence: TGTGCCAGCTCACTGGGGAGACTAAGTAATTCACCCCTCCACTTT. As protein: CASSLGRLSNSPLHF.

DNA for the CDR3: TGTGCCAGTAGTATCCCCCCGCGGGGTAGGCATGGCTACACCTTC. Encoded protein: CASSIPPRGRHGYTF. The genes are TRBV19 and TRBJ1-2, with D unresolved. Germline V CDR1 and CDR2: LNHDA, SQIVND (reference sequence). Trimming cost V 3 bases and J 6 bases, with 17 bases left between them. The length of the CDR3 is 15 residues. The variable domain in full, with the rest retrieved from reference TRBV19 and TRBJ1-2, is DGGITQSPKYLFRKEGQNVTLSCEQNLNHDAMYWYRQDPGQGLRLIYYSQIVNDFQKGDIAEGYSVSREKKESFPLTVTSAQKNPTAFYLCASSIPPRGRHGYTFGSGTRLTVV.

V usage is TRBV6-5 and J usage is TRBJ1-1; D is perhaps TRBD1 (6 bases). Germline V gene data show CDR1 as MNHEY and CDR2 as SVGAGI. CDR3 length equals 14 residues. V dropped 2 bases and J dropped 10 bases, with 17 bases sitting between them. The CDR3 nucleotides are TGTGCCAGCAGTTACACTACACCCAGGGGCGCAGCTTTCTTT. This encodes CASSYTTPRGAAFF.

The chain joins TRBV6-1 to TRBJ2-4, with a weak D call TRBD1 (5 bases). The CDR3 length is 13 residues. Germline CDR1 reads MNHNS; CDR2 reads SASEGT. Trimming took off 7 bases at V and 8 bases at J, with 15 bases between the two ends. CDR3 in amino acids: CASTQGSGDIQYF. Here the CDR3 DNA reads TGTGCCAGCACCCAGGGCTCGGGTGACATTCAGTACTTC.

The rearrangement joins TRBV5-8 to TRBJ2-7; the D is unclear. CDR1 is SGHTS and CDR2 is YDEGEE in the germline V gene. With 4 bases removed from V and 0 bases from J, the gap between germline ends came to 11 bases. The CDR3 is 14 residues long. The CDR3 spells CASSPRPGSYEQYF. CDR3 bases: TGTGCCAGCAGCCCTAGGCCAGGCTCCTACGAGCAGTACTTC.

The chain recombines TRBV11-2 with TRBJ2-3; possibly TRBD1 for D (5 bases). The V end was cut by 0 bases, the J end by 1 base, with 11 bases between. Per germline, CDR1 SGHAT and CDR2 FQNNGV. This CDR3 has 16 residues. As DNA, the CDR3 is TGTGCCAGCAGCTTAGACAGGGAAAGTGGCACAGATACGCAGTATTTT. It encodes CASSLDRESGTDTQYF.

This clone was observed a few times. This chain uses TRBV5-1 with TRBJ1-1, with 7 nucleotides matching TRBD1. V shed 10 bases, J shed 6 bases, and the junction held 18 bases outside the gene matches. There are 15 residues in the CDR3. Germline lookup yields CDR1 SGHRS and CDR2 YFSETQ. The CDR3 protein is CAPGGDSAGSAEAFF. The CDR3 coding sequence is TGCGCCCCGGGAGGGGACAGCGCGGGTTCGGCTGAAGCTTTCTTT. The whole variable domain, filled in from reference TRBV5-1 and TRBJ1-1, reads KAGVTQTPRYLIKTRGQQVTLSCSPISGHRSVSWYQQTPGQGLQFLFEYFSETQRNKGNFPGRFSGRQFSNSRSEMNVSTLELGDSALYLCAPGGDSAGSAEAFFGQGTRLTVV.

The chain is built from TRBV9 and TRBJ2-1, with 8 bases fitting TRBD1. CDR3 length equals 16 residues. The germline V gene encodes CDR1 SGDLS and CDR2 YYNGEE. The V segment lost 1 base and the J segment 7 bases; nucleotides outside the gene matches: 10. CDR3 amino acids: CASSVPRTGSRNEQFF. In DNA form, the CDR3 reads TGTGCCAGCAGCGTACCCCGGACAGGGTCCAGGAATGAGCAGTTCTTC.

This clone occurred once. V gene TRBV7-6 combines with J gene TRBJ1-1, with D possibly matching TRBD1 (5 bases). V was shortened by 2 bases and J by 11 bases, with 18 bases between the two germline ends. Germline V gene sequence: CDR1 SGHVS, CDR2 FNYEAQ. CDR3 size: 14 residues. The CDR3 region is CASSLRSGGSRAFF. The CDR3 nucleotides are TGTGCCAGCAGCTTAAGATCGGGGGGGAGTAGGGCTTTCTTT.

The rearrangement uses TRBV20-1 and TRBJ1-1; no firm D call. In germline, CDR1 is DFQATT, CDR2 SNEGSKA (reference sequence). Trimming left V 3 bases short and J 4 bases short, with 6 bases between. The CDR3 loop spans 11 amino acids. Here the CDR3 DNA reads TGCAGTGCTAGGGAGGGCACTGAAGCTTTCTTT. Translated, it gives CSAREGTEAFF.

The V call is TRBV27, the J call TRBJ1-2, with D possibly matching TRBD1 (5 bases). The CDR3 covers 13 residues. Germline V CDR1 and CDR2: MNHEY, SMNVEV (reference sequence). V shed 3 bases and J shed 7 bases, with 12 bases lying between them. CDR3 loop: CASSFEGRGGYTF. The CDR3 bases are TGTGCCAGCAGTTTCGAGGGGCGGGGTGGCTACACCTTC.

The chain joins TRBV19 to TRBJ2-5; D perhaps matches TRBD1 (6 bases). CDR1 is LNHDA and CDR2 is SQIVND in the germline V gene (reference sequence). The CDR3 contains 17 residues. Trimming took off 2 bases at V and 1 base at J, with 17 bases between the two ends. CDR3 protein: CASSIRRGQGFQETQYF. The CDR3 DNA sequence: TGTGCCAGTAGTATACGTCGGGGACAAGGTTTCCAAGAGACCCAGTACTTC.

Details on this clone: Additional DNA sequences in this sample encode the identical CDR3. This rearrangement joins TRBV5-4 to TRBJ2-7; D possibly uses TRBD1 or TRBD2 (6 bases each). This CDR3 has 15 amino acids. The V gene lost 0 bases and the J gene lost 0 bases, with 10 bases spanning the gap. Germline V gene sequence: CDR1 SGHNT, CDR2 YYREEE (reference sequence). The CDR3: CASSLGGGTSYEQYF. The CDR3 coding sequence is TGTGCCAGCAGCTTGGGAGGGGGGACCTCCTACGAGCAGTACTTC. The complete variable domain, with remaining parts taken from reference TRBV5-4 and TRBJ2-7, reads ETGVTQSPTHLIKTRGQQVTLRCSSQSGHNTVSWYQQALGQGPQFIFQYYREEENGRGNFPPRFSGLQFPNYSSELNVNALELDDSALYLCASSLGGGTSYEQYFGPGTRLTVT.

The chain recombines TRBV6-1 with TRBJ2-7; weak D call: TRBD1 (6 bases). Trimming removed 4 bases from V and 1 base from J, with 14 bases in between. CDR1 MNHNS and CDR2 SASEGT come from the germline V gene. The CDR3 is 15 residues long. Here the CDR3 DNA reads TGTGCCAGCAGTGCTAACAGGGATGGGTCCTACGAGCAGTACTTC. Its translation: CASSANRDGSYEQYF.

The rearrangement joins TRBV19 to TRBJ1-2, with D possibly being TRBD1 (5 bases). The CDR3 spans 13 residues. Germline CDR1 is LNHDA and CDR2 is SQIVND (reference sequence). Deletions cut 8 bases from V and 8 bases from J, with 18 bases between. The CDR3 region has the DNA TGTGCCAGTCGGTCGGGGCGGGAAAGAGGCTACACCTTC. Translated: CASRSGRERGYTF.

As DNA, the CDR3 is TGTGCCAGCAGCCCCGTGGGGGAGCCCCAGCATTTT. This sequence encodes CASSPVGEPQHF. The rearrangement links TRBV7-6 to TRBJ1-5; possible D gene TRBD1, 5 bases. Germline CDR1 SGHVS, CDR2 FNYEAQ. The length of the CDR3 is 12 residues. Trimming shortened V by 5 bases and J by 8 bases, and 10 bases separated the two germline ends. The whole variable domain, remainder taken from reference TRBV7-6 and TRBJ1-5, is GAGVSQSPRYKVTKRGQDVALRCDPISGHVSLYWYRQALGQGPEFLTYFNYEAQQDKSGLPNDRFSAERPEGSISTLTIQRTEQRDSAMYRCASSPVGEPQHFGDGTRLSIL.

J is TRBJ2-7 and V is TRBV5-1; 9 nucleotides match TRBD1. The V segment lost 5 bases and the J segment 4 bases; nucleotides outside the gene matches: 7. Germline V lookup: CDR1 SGHRS, CDR2 YFSETQ. This CDR3 contains 14 residues. The CDR3 DNA is TGCGCCAGCAGAGCCGGGACAGGGAAGTACGAGCAGTACTTC. It specifies CASRAGTGKYEQYF.

This clone has only one observation. The chain links TRBV6-1 to TRBJ1-6; maybe TRBD1 (5 bases). This CDR3 spans 15 amino acids. The germline gives CDR1 MNHNS, CDR2 SASEGT. Deletions cut 10 bases from V and 3 bases from J, with 16 bases between. CDR3 residues: CATARGTGYNSPLHF. For the CDR3, the DNA is TGTGCCACCGCGCGGGGGACTGGCTATAATTCACCCCTCCACTTT.

The gene calls are TRBV10-2 and TRBJ1-1, with D possibly matching TRBD1 (5 bases). The CDR3 is made up of 13 amino acids. The germline CDR1 and CDR2 sequences are WSHSY and SAAADI. With 2 bases removed from V and 2 bases from J, the gap between germline ends came to 6 bases. The CDR3 reads CASSEQGNTEAFF. CDR3 DNA sequence: TGCGCCAGCAGTGAGCAGGGCAACACTGAAGCTTTCTTT.

The V and J genes are TRBV5-8 and TRBJ1-6; possible D gene TRBD1, 5 bases. This CDR3 spans 14 amino acids. Deletions cut 1 base from V and 5 bases from J, with 7 bases between. CDR1 and CDR2 (germline): SGHTS, YDEGEE. This CDR3 is CASSLWGDNSPLHF. In DNA form, the CDR3 reads TGTGCCAGCAGCTTGTGGGGGGATAATTCACCCCTCCACTTT.